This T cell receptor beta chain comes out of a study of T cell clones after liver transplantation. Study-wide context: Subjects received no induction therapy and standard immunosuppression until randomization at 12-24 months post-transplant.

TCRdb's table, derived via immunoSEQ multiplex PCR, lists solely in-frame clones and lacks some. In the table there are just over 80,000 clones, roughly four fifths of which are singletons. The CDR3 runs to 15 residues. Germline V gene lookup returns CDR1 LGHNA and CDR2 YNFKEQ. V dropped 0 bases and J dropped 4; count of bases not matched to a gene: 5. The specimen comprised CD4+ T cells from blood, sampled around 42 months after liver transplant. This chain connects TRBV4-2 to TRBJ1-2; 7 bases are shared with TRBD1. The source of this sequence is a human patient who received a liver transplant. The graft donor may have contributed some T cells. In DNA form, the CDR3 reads TGTGCCAGCAGCCAAGAGGGGGGACAGTTCTATGGCTACACCTTC. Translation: CASSQEGGQFYGYTF.